The entry below describes one TCR beta chain. Sequencing used immunoSEQ multiplex PCR; TCRdb keeps in-frame clones, though not all of them. The sample has 550,000 to 750,000 clones; around 90% are singletons. These data are taken from a study of shared clonotypes between healthy human individuals. Turning to the study itself: Three CD4 naive, three CD4 memory, two CD8 naive and one CD8 memory plate were used per donor.

Naive CD8 isolation took CD45RO-negative cells positively selected for CCR7 and excluded terminally differentiated effector memory CD45RA+ cells. Recent vaccinations or acute infections were absent in the healthy HIV-negative adult donors. CDR3 length: 15 residues. CDR1 is SGHTA and CDR2 is FQGNSA in the germline V gene. V lost 1 base, J lost 3 bases, and 13 bases lay in between. Sequences were obtained from naive CD8+ T cells sorted from blood. The receptor was derived from a man aged 25-40 years in good health. V usage is TRBV7-2 and J usage is TRBJ2-7; tentative D call: TRBD1 (5 bases). CDR3 coding DNA: TGTGCCAGCAGCTTAGGAGCCCCAGGGCTCTACGAGCAGTACTTC. This translates into CASSLGAPGLYEQYF.